The 19 T cell receptor beta chains below come from one sample, sequenced in a study of beta chain features in type 1 diabetes. Sequenced material consisted of expressed TCRB transcripts (all of the isolated RNA was reverse transcribed). Data came from immunoSEQ multiplex PCR; TCRdb stores just in-frame clones and leaves some out. The profile covers around 260,000 clones, with roughly 25% appearing a single time and about 0.012% taken by the ten largest. These receptors' antigens are unknown. Study-level points and caveats: Shorter TCRB CDR3s, moderately but significantly so, were found in Type 1 diabetes patients in all four CD4+ subsets.

Sequenced sample: naive CD4+ T cells from blood. These receptors all come from a woman under 40 with type 1 diabetes.

This chain uses TRBV19 with TRBJ1-5, with 10 bases aligning to TRBD1. The V gene's germline CDR1 is LNHDA and CDR2 SQIVND (reference sequence). V gave up 5 bases and J gave up 5 bases; unmatched junction bases: 6. The CDR3 has 15 amino acids. For the CDR3, the DNA is TGTGCCAGTAGTGGGGACAGGGGCAGGGATCAGCCCCAGCATTTT. Protein: CASSGDRGRDQPQHF.

This clone was counted between two and nine times. The V and J genes are TRBV5-1 and TRBJ2-7; TRBD2 matches at 12 bases. This CDR3 contains 14 residues. V was pared by 6 bases and J by 5 bases, with 6 bases of the junction left unmatched. Germline V gene sequence: CDR1 SGHRS, CDR2 YFSETQ. The CDR3 here is CASTQTSGSNEQYF. As DNA, the CDR3 is TGCGCCAGCACCCAGACTAGCGGGAGTAACGAGCAGTACTTC.

This clone occurred a few times. The CDR3 nucleotides are TGTGCCAGCAGTTTATCGATCGGGGCTGAAGCTTTCTTT. Amino acid sequence: CASSLSIGAEAFF. V is TRBV27 and J is TRBJ1-1; D is unresolved. Trimming cost V 0 bases and J 6 bases, with 8 bases left between them. The CDR3 runs to 13 residues. Germline lookup yields CDR1 MNHEY and CDR2 SMNVEV (reference sequence).

This clone was seen a handful of times. This chain joins TRBV29-1 and TRBJ2-1; 8 nucleotides agree with TRBD2. With 7 bases clipped from V and 5 bases from J, the junction kept 10 bases outside the gene matches. The CDR3 loop spans 14 amino acids. Per germline, CDR1 SQVTM and CDR2 ANQGSEA. The CDR3 sequence: CSGYRTSYHNEQFF. Written as DNA, the CDR3 is TGCAGCGGATATCGGACTAGCTACCACAATGAGCAGTTCTTC.

V is TRBV29-1 and J is TRBJ1-1; 10 bases are a match to TRBD1. This CDR3 comprises 13 residues. J gave up 1 base and V 6 bases, and 2 bases lay outside the gene matches. Germline assignment: CDR1 SQVTM and CDR2 ANQGSEA. CDR3 DNA sequence: TGCAGCGTGAGGGACAGGGGGAACACTGAAGCTTTCTTT. Amino acids: CSVRDRGNTEAFF.

This chain uses TRBV5-1 with TRBJ2-2; 11 nucleotides align to TRBD1. Germline trimming cut 2 bases from V and 4 bases from J; bases unmatched to any gene: 4. CDR1 and CDR2 (germline): SGHRS, YFSETQ. This CDR3 is built from 16 residues. CDR3 sequence: CASSFGQGAATGELFF. The CDR3 DNA is TGCGCCAGCAGCTTCGGACAGGGGGCTGCCACCGGGGAGCTGTTTTTT.

In its sample, this clone was seen a few times. The genes are TRBV30 and TRBJ2-6; D is unclear. Germline-derived CDR1 and CDR2 are GTSNPN and SVGIG (reference sequence). V was trimmed by 2 bases and J by 0 bases, leaving 17 bases between them. This CDR3 is built from 18 residues. The CDR3 nucleotides read TGTGCCTGGAGTTGGGCTTTACGATCTCTCTCTGGGGCCAACGTCCTGACTTTC. Its protein product is CAWSWALRSLSGANVLTF.

The chain uses TRBV9 and TRBJ2-5; 8 bases align to TRBD2. The CDR3 contains 15 residues. Trimming at V came to 2 bases and at J to 3 bases, leaving 6 bases not matched to a gene. Looked up from germline, CDR1 is SGDLS and CDR2 is YYNGEE. The DNA of the CDR3 is TGTGCCAGCAGCGTGGGGACTAGTGGGGAAGAGACCCAGTACTTC. This codes for CASSVGTSGEETQYF.

This clone came up a few times. The J gene is TRBJ2-7, the V gene TRBV5-1; D remains ambiguous. CDR1 and CDR2 from the germline V gene are SGHRS and YFSETQ. V shed 3 bases and J shed 4 bases, with 11 bases lying between them. The CDR3 totals 13 residues. The CDR3 here is CASSSSQFYEQYF. The CDR3 nucleotides read TGCGCCAGCAGCTCCTCCCAGTTTTACGAGCAGTACTTC.

The chain links TRBV25-1 to TRBJ1-2; tentative D call: TRBD1 (5 bases). The ends were cut back, 5 bases at V and 4 bases at J, with 8 bases in the middle. CDR1 is MGHDK, CDR2 SYGVNS, per germline. This CDR3 is built from 12 residues. CDR3 nucleotide sequence: TGTGCCAGCAGTCTCGACAGCTATGGCTACACCTTC. It codes for CASSLDSYGYTF.

The rearrangement uses TRBV2 and TRBJ1-1; the D is unclear. Germline assignment: CDR1 SNHLY and CDR2 FYNNEI. The CDR3 loop spans 13 amino acids. V was pared by 6 bases and J by 0 bases, with 8 bases between. CDR3 amino acids: CASRANMNTEAFF. CDR3 nucleotide sequence: TGTGCCAGCAGGGCAAATATGAACACTGAAGCTTTCTTT.

A few counts support this clone. J is TRBJ2-7 and V is TRBV4-2; D unresolved. The germline gives CDR1 LGHNA, CDR2 YNFKEQ. Trimming shortened V by 1 base and J by 3 bases, and 13 bases separated the two germline ends. The CDR3 has 15 amino acids. CDR3 loop: CASSQGVSGHYEQYF. CDR3 in DNA: TGTGCCAGCAGCCAAGGAGTCTCCGGTCACTACGAGCAGTACTTC.

This clone appeared a few times. The chain employs TRBV5-4 and TRBJ2-1, with 9 bases matching TRBD1. The germline gives CDR1 SGHNT, CDR2 YYREEE (reference sequence). The CDR3 contains 15 residues. After removal of 0 bases from V and 2 bases from J, the junction contained 0 bases not matched to a gene. CDR3 amino acids: CASSLGTGAYNEQFF. The DNA of the CDR3 is TGTGCCAGCAGCTTGGGGACAGGGGCCTACAATGAGCAGTTCTTC.

Only a few counts were recorded for this clone. The genes are TRBV5-6 and TRBJ2-4, with D tentatively TRBD1 (6 bases). Trimming pared 2 bases from V and 0 bases from J, leaving 12 bases between. The CDR3 is 16 amino acids. Germline CDR1 and CDR2: SGHDT and YYEEEE. CDR3 amino acids: CASSFVQGLAKNIQYF. The CDR3 DNA sequence: TGTGCCAGCAGCTTCGTACAGGGATTAGCCAAAAACATTCAGTACTTC.

The V and J genes are TRBV5-1 and TRBJ2-1; TRBD2 might be the D (5 bases). Germline values: CDR1 SGHRS, CDR2 YFSETQ. V lost 3 bases, J lost 5 bases, and 15 bases lay in between. The CDR3 covers 15 residues. DNA of the CDR3: TGCGCCAGCAGCTCGAATTGGACTCTTCACAATGAGCAGTTCTTC. Its protein is CASSSNWTLHNEQFF.

J is TRBJ2-2 and V is TRBV9; D gene ambiguous. The CDR3 is 13 residues long. Per germline, CDR1 SGDLS and CDR2 YYNGEE. V lost 0 bases and J 12 bases, leaving 12 bases between the germline ends. Written as DNA, the CDR3 is TGTGCCAGCAGCGTAGATGCTAGTCGAAAGCTGTTTTTT. Its protein product is CASSVDASRKLFF.

This clone has only a few counts. The chain combines TRBV7-3 with TRBJ2-3, with D unclear. CDR3 length: 12 amino acids. The germline V gene encodes CDR1 SGHTA and CDR2 FQGTGA. V lost 3 bases and J lost 5, with 6 bases in between. The CDR3 loop is CASSLPGDTQYF. The DNA of the CDR3 is TGTGCCAGCAGCTTGCCGGGAGATACGCAGTATTTT.

This chain links TRBV9 with TRBJ2-1, with D perhaps TRBD2 (5 bases). This CDR3 has 13 amino acids. Trimming removed 0 bases at V and 7 bases at J, with 8 bases between. Germline V lookup: CDR1 SGDLS, CDR2 YYNGEE. CDR3 nucleotides: TGTGCCAGCAGCGTAGCCGGGAAGAATGAGCAGTTCTTC. Protein: CASSVAGKNEQFF.

The table lists this clone with a few counts. The chain employs TRBV7-9 and TRBJ2-3; 14 bases agree with TRBD2. Germline V gene sequence: CDR1 SEHNR, CDR2 FQNEAQ (reference sequence). The ends lost 4 bases at V and 2 bases at J; junction bases unmatched: 11. This CDR3 is built from 19 residues. CDR3 DNA: TGTGCCAGCAGCTCAACAACACCGGGACTAGCGGGGGCCACAGATACGCAGTATTTT. Amino acid sequence: CASSSTTPGLAGATDTQYF. Full variable domain (missing parts from reference TRBV7-9 and TRBJ2-3): DTGVSQNPRHKITKRGQNVTFRCDPISEHNRLYWYRQTLGQGPEFLTYFQNEAQLEKSRLLSDRFSAERPKGSFSTLEIQRTEQGDSAMYLCASSSTTPGLAGATDTQYFGPGTRLTVL.